This T cell receptor beta chain was observed in a study of beta chain features in type 1 diabetes. The overall study: Comparable age, gender and cell yields were observed in patients relative to healthy donors. Study-wide results and limits: Type 1 diabetes patients had VDJ junctions that carried fewer insertions and more deletions.

cDNA synthesis used the whole RNA isolate, giving expressed TCRB sequences. Sequencing was performed with immunoSEQ multiplex PCR; in TCRdb, only in-frame clones are kept and a portion is missing. The sample includes 900,000 or so clones, roughly 17% of them seen just once. This clone was detected a few times. Its cognate antigen is unknown. Trimming stripped 1 base from V and 5 bases from J, with 12 bases between. Germline assignment: CDR1 SNHLY and CDR2 FYNNEI. CDR3 length: 15 amino acids. Every donor provided one heparinised blood draw, which averaged about 116 mL. The authors sorted CD4+ naive, central memory, regulatory and stem cell-like memory cells via CD45RO/CCR7/CD25/CD127/CD95/CD27.

The chain has TRBV2 and TRBJ2-1, with D possibly TRBD1 on 6 matching bases. The sequence derives from a young woman in good health. The sample taken for sequencing was naive CD4+ T cells from blood. CDR3 nucleotides: TGTGCCAGCAGTGAAGAGGGGGTTCTCGACAATGAGCAGTTCTTC. As protein: CASSEEGVLDNEQFF.